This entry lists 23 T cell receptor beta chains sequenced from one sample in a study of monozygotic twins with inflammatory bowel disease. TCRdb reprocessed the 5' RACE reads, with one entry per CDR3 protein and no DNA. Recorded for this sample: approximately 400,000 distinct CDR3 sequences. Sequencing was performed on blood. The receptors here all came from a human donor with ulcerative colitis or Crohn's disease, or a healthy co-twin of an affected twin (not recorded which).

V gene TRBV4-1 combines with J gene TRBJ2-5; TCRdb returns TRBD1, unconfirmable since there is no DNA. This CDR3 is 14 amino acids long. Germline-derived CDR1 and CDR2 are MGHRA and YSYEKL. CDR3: CASSQPGRRETQYF.

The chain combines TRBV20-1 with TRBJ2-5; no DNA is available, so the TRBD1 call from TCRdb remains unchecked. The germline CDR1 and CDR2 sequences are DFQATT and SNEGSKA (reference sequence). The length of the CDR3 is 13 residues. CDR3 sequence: CSAGQGVPETQYF.

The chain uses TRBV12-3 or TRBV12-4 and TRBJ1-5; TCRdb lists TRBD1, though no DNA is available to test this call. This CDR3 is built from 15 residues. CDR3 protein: CASRSSTGGNQPQHF.

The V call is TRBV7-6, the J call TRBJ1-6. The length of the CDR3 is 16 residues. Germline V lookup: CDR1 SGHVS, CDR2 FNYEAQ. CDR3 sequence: CASSSGTSGGASPLHF.

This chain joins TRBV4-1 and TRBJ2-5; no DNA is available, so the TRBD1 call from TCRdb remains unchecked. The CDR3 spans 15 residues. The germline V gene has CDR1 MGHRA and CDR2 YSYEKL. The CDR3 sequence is CASSSGEGDQETQYF.

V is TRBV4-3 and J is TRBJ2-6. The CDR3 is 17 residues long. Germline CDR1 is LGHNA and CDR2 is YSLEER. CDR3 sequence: CASSQTITVSGANVLTF.

The CDR3 spells CASSFDRAPPNYGYTF. V usage is TRBV6-5 and J usage is TRBJ1-2. The CDR3 has 16 amino acids. The germline V gene encodes CDR1 MNHEY and CDR2 SVGAGI.

Here the CDR3 reads CASSQGSGTEAFF. The chain uses TRBV7-3 and TRBJ1-1; TCRdb lists TRBD1, though no DNA is available to test this call. The CDR3 has 13 amino acids. The germline V gene encodes CDR1 SGHTA and CDR2 FQGTGA.

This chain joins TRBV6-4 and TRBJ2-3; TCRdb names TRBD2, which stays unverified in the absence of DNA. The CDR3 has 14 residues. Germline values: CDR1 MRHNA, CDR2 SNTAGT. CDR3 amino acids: CASSQGLGADTQYF.

CDR3 protein: CSARGQETQYF. The chain carries TRBV20-1 and TRBJ2-5; TCRdb calls TRBD1, which cannot be checked without DNA. Looked up from germline, CDR1 is DFQATT and CDR2 is SNEGSKA (reference sequence). CDR3 size: 11 residues.

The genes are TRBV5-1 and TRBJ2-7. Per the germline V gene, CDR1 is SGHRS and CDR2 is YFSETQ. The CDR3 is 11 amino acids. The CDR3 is CASRASYEQYF. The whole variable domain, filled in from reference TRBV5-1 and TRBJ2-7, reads KAGVTQTPRYLIKTRGQQVTLSCSPISGHRSVSWYQQTPGQGLQFLFEYFSETQRNKGNFPGRFSGRQFSNSRSEMNVSTLELGDSALYLCASRASYEQYFGPGTRLTVT.

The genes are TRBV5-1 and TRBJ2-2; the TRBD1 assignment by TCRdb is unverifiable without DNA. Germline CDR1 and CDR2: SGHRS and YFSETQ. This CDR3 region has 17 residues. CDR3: CASSLEPGGAGTGELFF. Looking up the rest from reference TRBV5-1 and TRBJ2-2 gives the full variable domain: KAGVTQTPRYLIKTRGQQVTLSCSPISGHRSVSWYQQTPGQGLQFLFEYFSETQRNKGNFPGRFSGRQFSNSRSEMNVSTLELGDSALYLCASSLEPGGAGTGELFFGEGSRLTVL.

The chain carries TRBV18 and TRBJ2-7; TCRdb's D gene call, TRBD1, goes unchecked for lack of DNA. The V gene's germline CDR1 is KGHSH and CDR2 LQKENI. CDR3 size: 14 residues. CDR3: CASSPVVDSHEQYF.

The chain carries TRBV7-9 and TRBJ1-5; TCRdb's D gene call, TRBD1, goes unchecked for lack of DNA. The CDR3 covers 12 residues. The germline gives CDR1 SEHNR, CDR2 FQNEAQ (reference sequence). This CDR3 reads CASSLDQGGPHF.

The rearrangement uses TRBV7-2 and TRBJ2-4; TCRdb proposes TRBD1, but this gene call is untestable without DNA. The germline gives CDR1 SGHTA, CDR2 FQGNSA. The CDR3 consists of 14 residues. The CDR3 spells CASSSPVGTDIQYF.

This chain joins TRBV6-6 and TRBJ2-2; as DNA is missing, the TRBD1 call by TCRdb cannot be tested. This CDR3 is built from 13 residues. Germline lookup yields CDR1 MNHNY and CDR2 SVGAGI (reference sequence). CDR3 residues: CASGTTNTGELFF.

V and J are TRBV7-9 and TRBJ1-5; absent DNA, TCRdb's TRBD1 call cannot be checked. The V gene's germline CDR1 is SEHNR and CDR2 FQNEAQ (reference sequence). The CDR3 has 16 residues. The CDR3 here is CASSPNTGRSNQPQHF. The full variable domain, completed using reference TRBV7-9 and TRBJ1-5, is DTGVSQNPRHKITKRGQNVTFRCDPISEHNRLYWYRQTLGQGPEFLTYFQNEAQLEKSRLLSDRFSAERPKGSFSTLEIQRTEQGDSAMYLCASSPNTGRSNQPQHFGDGTRLSIL.

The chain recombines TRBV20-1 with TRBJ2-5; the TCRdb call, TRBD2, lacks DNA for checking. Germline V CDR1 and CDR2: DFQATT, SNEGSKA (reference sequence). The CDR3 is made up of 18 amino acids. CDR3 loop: CSARQPPGLAGALETQYF.

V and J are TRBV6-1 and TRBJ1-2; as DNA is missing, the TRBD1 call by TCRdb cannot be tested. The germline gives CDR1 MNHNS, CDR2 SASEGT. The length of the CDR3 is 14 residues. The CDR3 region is CASTWTGELNGYTF.

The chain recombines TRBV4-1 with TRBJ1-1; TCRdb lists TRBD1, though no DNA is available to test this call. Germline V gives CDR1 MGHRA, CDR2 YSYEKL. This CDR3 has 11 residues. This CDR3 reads CASTGLTEAFF.

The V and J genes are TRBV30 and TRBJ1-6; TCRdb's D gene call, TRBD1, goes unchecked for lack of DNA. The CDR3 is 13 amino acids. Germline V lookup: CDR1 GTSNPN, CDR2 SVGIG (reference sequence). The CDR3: CAAGAGPNSPLHF.

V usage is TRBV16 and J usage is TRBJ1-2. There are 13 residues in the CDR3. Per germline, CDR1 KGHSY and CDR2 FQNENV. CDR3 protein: CASSQTANYGYTF.

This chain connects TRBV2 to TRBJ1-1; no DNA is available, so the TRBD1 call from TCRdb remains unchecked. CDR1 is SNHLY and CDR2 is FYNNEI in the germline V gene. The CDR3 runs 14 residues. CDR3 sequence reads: CASSEQGAPTEAFF.